This T cell receptor (beta chain) was sequenced for a study of Graves' ophthalmopathy and Graves' hyperthyroidism. Study-wide context: Peripheral blood collection took place at initial diagnosis, before any treatment.

V lost 5 bases to trimming and J lost 4 bases; unmatched junction nucleotides: 14. Germline CDR1 is MNHEY and CDR2 is SMNVEV (reference sequence). The CDR3 covers 18 residues. Findings and limits, study-wide: Blood repertoires reportedly contained most expanded thyroid clonotypes above 0.001 frequency.

Clinical symptoms, serum thyroxine, TRAb, thyroid ultrasound and orbital computed tomography were relied on for diagnosis. The TCR beta CDR3 regions underwent amplification from RNA transcripts. An initial RT-PCR round employing HTBI primers preceded a second-round multiplex PCR. TCRdb itself ran the multiplex PCR reads through MiXCR, one entry per CDR3 protein. Of about 39,000 distinct CDR3 sequences in the sample, approximately 46% were seen once. This clonotype was found many times. Its antigen is unidentified. Sequencing used peripheral blood. This sequence originates from an adult woman with stable Graves' hyperthyroidism. The chain carries TRBV27 and TRBJ1-5; TRBD1 aligns across 10 bases. The CDR3 nucleotides are TGTGCCAGCAGTCCCAAGAGACAGGGGGCTTTGGTAAATCAGCCCCAGCATTTT. Translating it yields CASSPKRQGALVNQPQHF.